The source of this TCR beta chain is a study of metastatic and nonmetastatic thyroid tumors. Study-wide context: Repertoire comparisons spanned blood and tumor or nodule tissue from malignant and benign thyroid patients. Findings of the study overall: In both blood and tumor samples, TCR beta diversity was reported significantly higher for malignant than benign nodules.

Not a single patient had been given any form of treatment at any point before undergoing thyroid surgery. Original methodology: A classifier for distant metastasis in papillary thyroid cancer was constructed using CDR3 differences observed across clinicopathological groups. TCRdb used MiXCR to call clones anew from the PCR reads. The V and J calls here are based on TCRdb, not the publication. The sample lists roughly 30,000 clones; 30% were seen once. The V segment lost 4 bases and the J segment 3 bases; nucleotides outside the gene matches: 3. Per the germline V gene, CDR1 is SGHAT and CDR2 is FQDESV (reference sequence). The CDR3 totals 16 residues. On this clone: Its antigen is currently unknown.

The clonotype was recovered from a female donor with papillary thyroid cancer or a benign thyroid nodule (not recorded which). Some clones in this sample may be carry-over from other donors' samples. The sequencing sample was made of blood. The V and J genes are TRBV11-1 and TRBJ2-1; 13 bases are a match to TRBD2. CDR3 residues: CASSWTSGSHYNEQFF. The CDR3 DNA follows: TGTGCCAGCAGCTGGACTAGCGGGAGTCACTACAATGAGCAGTTCTTC.